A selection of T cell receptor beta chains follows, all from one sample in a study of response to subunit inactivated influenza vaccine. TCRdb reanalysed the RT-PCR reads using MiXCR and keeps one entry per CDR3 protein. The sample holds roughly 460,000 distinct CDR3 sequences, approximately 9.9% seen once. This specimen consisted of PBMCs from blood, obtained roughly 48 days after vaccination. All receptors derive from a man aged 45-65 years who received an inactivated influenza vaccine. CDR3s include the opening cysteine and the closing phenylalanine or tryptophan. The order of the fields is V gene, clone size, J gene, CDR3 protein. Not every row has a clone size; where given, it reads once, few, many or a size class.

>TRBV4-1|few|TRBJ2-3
CASSPGQGTVGFSTDTQYF
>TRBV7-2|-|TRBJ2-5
CASSLVTGGGETQYF
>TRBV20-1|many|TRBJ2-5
CSAGGSGTETQYF
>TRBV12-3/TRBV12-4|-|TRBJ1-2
CASSSGTGGGRSGYTF
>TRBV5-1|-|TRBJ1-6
CASSLSLYSSPLHF
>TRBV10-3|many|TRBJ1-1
CAIRGERNTEAFF
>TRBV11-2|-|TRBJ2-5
CASSFDGVPPPAQYF
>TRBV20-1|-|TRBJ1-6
CSARDERDRPNSPLHF
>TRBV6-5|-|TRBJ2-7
CASSYTSGTHEQYF
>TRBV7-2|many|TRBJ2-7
CASNSQGATTEQYF
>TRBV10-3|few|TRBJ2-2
CAISSDDRVQGTGELFF
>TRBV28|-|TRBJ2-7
CASSSGLARYYEQYF
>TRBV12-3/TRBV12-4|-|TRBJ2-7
CASSFYVLGTSGSNEQYF
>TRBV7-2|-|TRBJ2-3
CASSLAGTSGGADTQYF
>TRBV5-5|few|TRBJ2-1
CASSLAVVPEQFF
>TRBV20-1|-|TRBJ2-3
CSGGAASTDTQYF
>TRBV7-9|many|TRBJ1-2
CASSRGQNYGYTF
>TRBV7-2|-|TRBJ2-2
CASSPNRGGDTGELVF
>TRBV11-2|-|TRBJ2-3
CASSYPGLADYNTDTQYF
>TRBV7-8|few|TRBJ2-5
CASSEGLALLGAQYF
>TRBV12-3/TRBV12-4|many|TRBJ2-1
CASSSGASNEQFF
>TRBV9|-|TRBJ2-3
CASSVRGDTNTDTQYF
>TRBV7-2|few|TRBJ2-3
CASSLASGGLDTQYF
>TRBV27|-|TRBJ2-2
CASSFYGGVNTGELFF